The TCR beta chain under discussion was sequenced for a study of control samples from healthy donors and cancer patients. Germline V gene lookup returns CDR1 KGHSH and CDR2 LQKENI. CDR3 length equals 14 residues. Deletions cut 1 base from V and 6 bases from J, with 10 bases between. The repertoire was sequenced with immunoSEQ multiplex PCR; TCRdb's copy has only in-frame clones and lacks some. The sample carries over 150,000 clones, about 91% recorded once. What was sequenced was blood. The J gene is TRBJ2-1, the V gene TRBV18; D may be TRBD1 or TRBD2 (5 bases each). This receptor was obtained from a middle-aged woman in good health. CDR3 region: CASSPRGRGNEQFF. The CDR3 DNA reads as TGTGCCAGCTCACCACGGGGACGAGGCAATGAGCAGTTCTTC.